This T cell receptor (beta chain) was sequenced during a study of graft-versus-host responses after intestinal transplantation. Worth noting for this clone: The antigen remains unidentified.

The repertoire was sequenced with immunoSEQ multiplex PCR; TCRdb's copy has only in-frame clones and lacks some. There are about 90,000 clones in the sample; around 83% occur only once, and about 18% lies in the top ten. This receptor was obtained from a human donor who received an intestinal transplant. This specimen was unstimulated CD8+ T cells sorted from spleen or lymph node cells, taken before intestinal transplant.

CDR3 protein: CASSLPGVTMNTEAFF. The CDR3 region has the DNA TGTGCCAGCAGCTTACCGGGGGTGACCATGAACACTGAAGCTTTCTTT. This chain uses TRBV7-8 with TRBJ1-1, with D perhaps matching TRBD1 (5 bases). V was trimmed by 2 bases and J by 0 bases, leaving 13 bases between them. From germline, CDR1 is SGHVS and CDR2 FQNEAQ. The CDR3 has 16 amino acids. Full variable domain (outside the CDR3, taken from reference TRBV7-8 and TRBJ1-1): GAGVSQSPRYKVAKRGQDVALRCDPISGHVSLFWYQQALGQGPEFLTYFQNEAQLDKSGLPSDRFFAERPEGSVSTLKIQRTQQEDSAVYLCASSLPGVTMNTEAFFGQGTRLTVV.